This T cell receptor (beta chain) came from a study of cytomegalovirus exposure and HLA in healthy donors. Study results and limitations: Near-uniform donor sequencing depth was presumed by presence/absence analyses. High specificity and sensitivity for cytomegalovirus status were reported for the classifier. For most TCR beta V segments, an earlier analysis put the productive rate at about 90% or about 30% of the time.

This clone occurred a few times. Antigen specificity is unknown. The ends were cut back, 5 bases at V and 0 bases at J, with 8 bases in the middle. Per germline, CDR1 SGHNT and CDR2 YYREEE (reference sequence). This CDR3 comprises 13 residues. The PCR ran on 60 Vbeta and 13 Jbeta primers. Some clones are missing from TCRdb's copy, which holds only in-frame ones; the method was immunoSEQ multiplex PCR. The data show 90,000 to 110,000 clones, around 84% seen once. The chain employs TRBV5-4 and TRBJ1-1; D is possibly TRBD1 (5 bases). The source of this sequence is a man aged 25-45 years in good health and CMV-seronegative. The material sequenced was PBMCs. The CDR3 coding sequence is TGTGCCAGCAGGGGGCCGGTGAACACTGAAGCTTTCTTT. Translated: CASRGPVNTEAFF.